This TCR beta chain was captured by sequencing in a study of CD8 T cells in Susac syndrome. Worth noting for this clonotype: What it binds is unknown.

CDR1 is SGHNT and CDR2 is YENEEA in the germline V gene. Germline trimming cut 2 bases from V and 6 bases from J; bases unmatched to any gene: 6. This CDR3 has 16 residues. Study observations and caveats: It was acknowledged by the study that relatively few individuals were included in its TCR sequencing and HLA analysis.

RNA in amounts of 0.5 to 1 ug was reverse transcribed with random hexamers. The CDR3 of TCR beta was amplified by immunoSEQ multiplex PCR across 54 Vbeta and 13 Jbeta. TCRdb re-called the immunoSEQ multiplex PCR reads through MiXCR, storing one row per CDR3 protein. The sample gives about 290,000 distinct CDR3 sequences, approximately 85% of which show up once; approximately 0.2% is in the top ten. The V and J genes are TRBV11-3 and TRBJ2-3; 12 bases line up with TRBD2. The sequence came from a human donor with multiple sclerosis. The sequenced sample was CD8+ T cells from PBMCs. The CDR3 coding sequence is TGTGCCAGCAGCTTACGACTAGCGGGAGATCTCGATACGCAGTATTTT. Translated, it gives CASSLRLAGDLDTQYF.